This T cell receptor beta chain emerged from a study of preoperative IRX-2 immunotherapy in early breast cancer (dated by TCRdb to 2018 to 2020). Library creation used the immunoSEQ multiplex PCR assay. The immuneACCESS repertoire file appears here via TCRdb, limited to in-frame rearrangements. These files lack a portion of the clones; in checked studies, under half of the deficit traces to unresolved V genes, and the cause of the others is not known. Counted in this sample were 24,000 or so clones; about 95% of them appeared once. Of the sample, around 15% is held by the ten largest clones. This clone was counted a single time. Its cognate antigen has yet to be identified. No clone much larger than this one lies a single base away; base qualities are absent. Interpreted using the paper, the treatment or condition label stands for: preoperative locoregional IRX-2 cytokine immunotherapy. The samples were obtained from a phase Ib study that tested preoperative, locoregional IRX-2 cytokine immunotherapy meant to prime immune responses. The donors were early-stage breast cancer patients who were given IRX-2 prior to surgery.

This clonotype was sampled from a human donor with breast cancer. This material consisted of tumor tissue, taken after IRX-2 immunotherapy.

The nucleotide sequence is TGTGCCAGTAGTAACGACAGGGGGGAGACCCAGTACTTC. This is translated as CASSNDRGETQYF. The V gene is TRBV19 and the J gene is TRBJ2-5; TRBD1 fits 9 bases in the junction. CDR1 and CDR2 are drawn from the germline V gene (reference sequence): LNHDA, SQIVND. V trim: 4 bases; J trim: 5 bases; unmatched bases: 2. The CDR3, cysteine through phenylalanine, is 13 amino acids long. Just the 39-base CDR3 DNA is kept, in frame starting at base 1.